These T cell receptor beta chains were read from a single sample in a study of blood T cell repertoires in COVID-19. Here immunoSEQ multiplex PCR was the method, and the copy in TCRdb shows in-frame clones only, minus some. The sample has roughly 200,000 clones; 70% to 80% are singletons. Source material: peripheral blood. Source of these receptors: a woman aged 40 to 49 with COVID-19, enrolled during active disease. The CDR3 runs from the conserved cysteine through the conserved F or W. The D gene is left open where the match is weak. Size is omitted from some rows. Given values are once, few, many or a class for expanded clones.

abundance	v_gene	d_gene	j_gene	CDR3aa	CDR3nt
once	TRBV5-1	TRBD2	TRBJ2-3	CASSGGLAVGDTQYF	TGCGCCAGCAGCGGGGGACTAGCCGTTGGAGATACGCAGTATTTT
few	TRBV20-1	.	TRBJ1-5	CSASREGLGQPQHF	TGCAGTGCCAGTAGAGAGGGCCTGGGGCAGCCCCAGCATTTT
.	TRBV12-1	.	TRBJ1-1	CASSSSQGAKTEAFF	TGTGCCAGCAGCTCATCACAGGGGGCGAAAACTGAAGCTTTCTTT
.	TRBV5-4	TRBD2	TRBJ2-3	CASSLESGGPDTQYF	TGTGCCAGCAGCTTGGAGTCGGGAGGTCCAGATACGCAGTATTTT
.	TRBV5-5	TRBD1	TRBJ1-4	CASSLQQGIEEKLFF	TGTGCCAGCAGCTTACAACAGGGGATCGAGGAAAAACTGTTTTTT
.	TRBV5-4	TRBD1	TRBJ1-2	CASRSNPGTGGYGYTF	TGTGCCAGCAGGAGCAATCCCGGGACAGGGGGCTATGGCTACACCTTC
.	TRBV30	TRBD1	TRBJ1-2	CAWSWGTLRQGAGYTF	TGTGCCTGGAGCTGGGGGACACTAAGACAGGGTGCTGGCTACACCTTC
.	TRBV6-4	.	TRBJ1-1	CASSDWEGAEAFF	TGTGCCAGCAGTGATTGGGAGGGTGCTGAAGCTTTCTTT
few	TRBV7-2	TRBD2	TRBJ2-7	CASSPGLAGVPRQYF	TGTGCCAGCAGCCCCGGACTAGCGGGAGTACCGAGGCAGTACTTC
.	TRBV10-3	.	TRBJ2-1	CAISESTGYNEQFF	TGTGCCATCAGTGAGTCGACGGGGTACAATGAGCAGTTCTTC
.	TRBV6-5	.	TRBJ1-3	CASSYGGVGGNTIYF	TGTGCCAGCAGTTACGGAGGGGTTGGTGGAAACACCATATATTTT
.	TRBV7-9	.	TRBJ1-6	CASSPTGSSYNSPLHF	TGTGCCAGCAGCCCAACAGGGAGCTCCTATAATTCACCCCTCCACTTT
.	TRBV2	TRBD2	TRBJ2-2	CASRGGTITGELFF	TGTGCCAGCAGGGGAGGGACCATCACCGGGGAGCTGTTTTTT
once	TRBV6-6	TRBD1	TRBJ2-7	CASSRRDRGPTVSYEQYF	TGTGCCAGCAGTCGCCGGGACAGGGGGCCTACCGTATCCTACGAGCAGTACTTC
.	TRBV20-1	TRBD1	TRBJ1-1	CSASSRGQGYMNTEAFF	TGCAGTGCTAGTAGTAGGGGACAGGGTTACATGAACACTGAAGCTTTCTTT
few	TRBV5-1	.	TRBJ1-2	CASSGRDPVDGYTF	TGCGCCAGCAGCGGGAGGGACCCGGTGGATGGCTACACCTTC
.	TRBV19	.	TRBJ2-1	CASSSPGVDEQFF	TGTGCCAGTAGTTCCCCAGGCGTTGATGAGCAGTTCTTC
.	TRBV30	TRBD2	TRBJ2-3	CASEASGGPDTQYF	TGTGCCTCCGAGGCTAGCGGGGGGCCAGATACGCAGTATTTT
few	TRBV11-3	.	TRBJ2-2	CASSGQFTGELFF	TGTGCCAGCAGCGGACAGTTCACCGGGGAGCTGTTTTTT
.	TRBV6-5	TRBD1	TRBJ1-2	CASSYTGTASNYGYTF	TGTGCCAGCAGTTACACTGGGACAGCCTCTAACTATGGCTACACCTTC
.	TRBV27	.	TRBJ2-3	CASSLRRIGGDTQYF	TGTGCCAGCAGTTTACGCCGGATCGGGGGAGATACGCAGTATTTT
.	TRBV2	.	TRBJ2-5	CASSEAGSPGETQYF	TGTGCCAGCAGTGAAGCTGGCAGCCCAGGAGAGACCCAGTACTTC
few	TRBV11-2	TRBD1	TRBJ2-7	CASSHLDRGQYEQYF	TGTGCCAGCAGCCACTTAGACAGGGGGCAATACGAGCAGTACTTC
.	TRBV3-1/TRBV3-2	.	TRBJ1-2	CASSHLLGDGYTF	TGTGCCAGCAGCCACCTATTAGGGGATGGCTACACCTTC
.	TRBV6-5	TRBD1	TRBJ1-2	CASTETGRGYGYTF	TGTGCCAGCACCGAGACAGGGCGAGGGTATGGCTACACCTTC
.	TRBV30	.	TRBJ1-1	CAWMLLRGTEAFF	TGTGCCTGGATGCTCCTTCGGGGCACTGAAGCTTTCTTT
.	TRBV6-5	.	TRBJ1-1	CASTLINREAFF	TGTGCCAGCACACTAATTAACCGGGAAGCTTTCTTT
.	TRBV27	.	TRBJ2-3	CASSSFAEIPDTQYF	TGTGCCAGCAGTTCTTTTGCGGAGATCCCAGATACGCAGTATTTT
.	TRBV27	.	TRBJ1-5	CASRIQGPNQPQHF	TGTGCCAGCAGGATTCAGGGGCCCAATCAGCCCCAGCATTTT
few	TRBV5-1	.	TRBJ2-5	CASSLGTGETQYF	TGCGCCAGCAGCTTGGGGACTGGAGAGACCCAGTACTTC